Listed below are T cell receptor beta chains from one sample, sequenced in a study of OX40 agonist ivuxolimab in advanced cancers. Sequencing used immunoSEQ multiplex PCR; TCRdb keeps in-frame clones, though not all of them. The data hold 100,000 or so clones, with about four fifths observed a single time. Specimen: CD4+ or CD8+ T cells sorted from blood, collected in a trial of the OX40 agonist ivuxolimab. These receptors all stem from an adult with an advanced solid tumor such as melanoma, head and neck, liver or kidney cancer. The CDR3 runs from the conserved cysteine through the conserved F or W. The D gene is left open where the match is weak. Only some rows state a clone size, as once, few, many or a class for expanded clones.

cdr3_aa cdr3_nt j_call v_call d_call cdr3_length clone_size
CASSALSYEQYF TGTGCCAGCAGCGCCCTCTCCTACGAGCAGTACTTC TRBJ2-7 TRBV7-2 NA 12 NA
CASSRRQGNTEAFF TGTGCCAGCAGCCGTAGACAGGGCAACACTGAAGCTTTCTTT TRBJ1-1 TRBV7-2 TRBD1 14 few
CASSYTTGNQPQHF TGTGCCAGTAGTTACACCACGGGCAATCAGCCCCAGCATTTT TRBJ1-5 TRBV19 NA 14 NA
CASSRDRGDTQYF TGTGCCAGCAGCCGGGACAGGGGCGATACGCAGTATTTT TRBJ2-3 TRBV7-2 TRBD1 13 NA
CASSYYGGKETQYF TGTGCCAGCAGTTACTATGGAGGGAAAGAGACCCAGTACTTC TRBJ2-5 TRBV6-5 NA 14 NA
CASSLGLRGHNTIYF TGTGCCAGCAGCTTGGGGCTCAGGGGGCATAACACCATATATTTT TRBJ1-3 TRBV5-6 TRBD1 15 NA
CAEGGYSYNEQFF TGTGCCGAGGGAGGGTACTCCTACAATGAGCAGTTCTTC TRBJ2-1 TRBV7-2 TRBD2 13 once
CASSGIQDYEQYF TGCGCCAGCAGCGGGATCCAGGACTACGAGCAGTACTTC TRBJ2-7 TRBV5-1 NA 13 NA
CASSDSAGGSTEAFF TGTGCCAGCAGTGACTCCGCAGGGGGCAGCACTGAAGCTTTCTTT TRBJ1-1 TRBV6-5 TRBD1 15 NA
CASSLPGTGGEQYF TGTGCCAGCAGCTTACCCGGGACAGGAGGCGAGCAGTACTTC TRBJ2-7 TRBV7-9 TRBD1 14 NA
CAISSGGNTEAFF TGTGCCATCAGTTCAGGGGGGAACACTGAAGCTTTCTTT TRBJ1-1 TRBV10-3 TRBD1 13 NA
CASSRTDTQYF TGTGCCAGCAGCCGTACAGATACGCAGTATTTT TRBJ2-3 TRBV11-2 NA 11 few
CSASREETQYF TGCAGTGCTAGCAGGGAGGAGACCCAGTACTTC TRBJ2-5 TRBV20-1 NA 11 NA
CASGLGPSANEQFF TGTGCTAGTGGTTTGGGGCCCTCCGCGAATGAGCAGTTCTTC TRBJ2-1 TRBV12-5 NA 14 NA
CARWGSNQPQHF TGTGCCAGATGGGGTAGCAATCAGCCCCAGCATTTT TRBJ1-5 TRBV19 NA 12 NA
CASSEGVRGLTEAFF TGTGCCAGCAGTGAAGGAGTCAGGGGGCTCACTGAAGCTTTCTTT TRBJ1-1 TRBV2 TRBD1 15 NA
CATRGPTETQYF TGTGCCACCCGAGGACCGACCGAGACCCAGTACTTC TRBJ2-5 TRBV19 NA 12 NA
CAWSTGSGQYF TGTGCCTGGAGTACTGGGTCTGGGCAGTACTTC TRBJ2-5 TRBV30 NA 11 NA
CASSQRDLRTGGKAFF TGCGCCAGCAGCCAACGTGACCTCAGGACAGGGGGAAAAGCTTTCTTT TRBJ1-1 TRBV4-3 TRBD1 16 NA
CASSGRGGIWTEAFF TGTGCCAGCAGTGGCAGGGGAGGGATATGGACTGAAGCTTTCTTT TRBJ1-1 TRBV6-1 NA 15 NA
CASSPAGLNYGYTF TGCGCCAGCAGCCCTGCCGGGTTAAACTATGGCTACACCTTC TRBJ1-2 TRBV5-1 NA 14 NA
CASSYTGQGIYGYTF TGTGCCAGCAGTTACACAGGACAGGGGATTTATGGCTACACCTTC TRBJ1-2 TRBV6-5 TRBD1 15 few
CASSFSLSTDTQYF TGTGCCAGCAGCTTTAGTTTGAGCACAGATACGCAGTATTTT TRBJ2-3 TRBV7-8 NA 14 NA
CASSQGLGLAGGYNEQFF TGCGCCAGCAGCCAAGGGCTTGGATTAGCGGGAGGGTATAATGAGCAGTTCTTC TRBJ2-1 TRBV4-1 TRBD2 18 NA
CASSEGGGTNEKLFF TGTGCCAGCAGTGAGGGGGGCGGCACTAATGAAAAACTGTTTTTT TRBJ1-4 TRBV2 NA 15 NA
CASSTGPTGNEQFF TGTGCCAGCAGCACGGGACCTACGGGGAATGAGCAGTTCTTC TRBJ2-1 TRBV7-9 NA 14 NA
CASSRSSGTGYTDTQYF TGTGCCAGCAGCAGATCCTCCGGGACAGGGTACACAGATACGCAGTATTTT TRBJ2-3 TRBV2 TRBD1 17 NA
CASSRGESEAFF TGTGCCAGCAGCCGGGGGGAGTCTGAAGCTTTCTTT TRBJ1-1 TRBV4-2 NA 12 NA
CASSPRLAAEETQYF TGTGCCAGCAGCCCTAGACTAGCGGCCGAAGAGACCCAGTACTTC TRBJ2-5 TRBV7-2 TRBD2 15 NA
CASSQDRAPGELFF TGCGCCAGCAGCCAAGACAGGGCCCCCGGGGAGCTGTTTTTT TRBJ2-2 TRBV4-3 NA 14 NA
CASSHGGGRPGNTIYF TGCGCCAGCAGCCACGGGGGAGGGAGACCTGGAAACACCATATATTTT TRBJ1-3 TRBV4-3 NA 16 NA
CASVKSGTDNYGYTF TGTGCCAGCGTCAAGTCCGGGACAGATAACTATGGCTACACCTTC TRBJ1-2 TRBV6-5 TRBD1 15 NA
CASSLVGWDSFPSSYNEQFF TGTGCCAGCAGCTTAGTCGGGTGGGACTCCTTTCCGAGCTCCTACAATGAGCAGTTCTTC TRBJ2-1 TRBV7-3 NA 20 NA
CASSPDRVLTDTQYF TGTGCCAGCAGCCCCGACAGGGTTTTAACAGATACGCAGTATTTT TRBJ2-3 TRBV2 TRBD1 15 NA
CASSLSAGAGDTQYF TGTGCCAGCAGCCTAAGTGCGGGGGCTGGAGATACGCAGTATTTT TRBJ2-3 TRBV14 NA 15 NA
CASSLGGTSGELFF TGCGCCAGCAGCTTGGGGGGTACAAGCGGGGAGCTGTTTTTT TRBJ2-2 TRBV5-1 NA 14 NA
CASSLSTDTQYF TGTGCCAGCAGCTTATCGACAGATACGCAGTATTTT TRBJ2-3 TRBV7-8 NA 12 NA
CASSLDQGQPQHF TGTGCCAGCAGCCTTGATCAGGGTCAGCCCCAGCATTTT TRBJ1-5 TRBV7-2 NA 13 NA
CASGLGTGQGRGNEQFF TGTGCTAGTGGTTTGGGGACCGGACAGGGGAGGGGCAATGAGCAGTTCTTC TRBJ2-1 TRBV12-5 TRBD1 17 NA
CASRFSGANVLTF TGTGCCAGTAGATTCTCTGGGGCCAACGTCCTGACTTTC TRBJ2-6 TRBV6-6 NA 13 NA
CASSARGREETQYF TGTGCCAGCAGTGCCAGGGGGCGGGAGGAGACCCAGTACTTC TRBJ2-5 TRBV2 NA 14 once
CSVEPSAGGPNEQFF TGCAGCGTCGAACCCTCAGCGGGGGGGCCGAATGAGCAGTTCTTC TRBJ2-1 TRBV29-1 TRBD2 15 NA
CASSPWDTEAFF TGTGCCAGCAGCCCATGGGACACTGAAGCTTTCTTT TRBJ1-1 TRBV9 NA 12 NA
CASSKTGTGGYEQYF TGTGCCAGCAGCAAAACCGGGACAGGGGGGTACGAGCAGTACTTC TRBJ2-7 TRBV21-1 NA 15 NA
CAWSPGQGGWAFF TGTGCCTGGAGTCCGGGACAGGGAGGTTGGGCTTTCTTT TRBJ1-1 TRBV30 TRBD1 13 NA
CASSPGTEAFF TGTGCCAGCAGCCCGGGCACTGAAGCTTTCTTT TRBJ1-1 TRBV14 NA 11 NA
CASSSRASYGYTF TGTGCCAGTAGTTCCCGGGCCTCCTATGGCTACACCTTC TRBJ1-2 TRBV19 NA 13 NA
CASSLVQGDTEAFF TGTGCCAGCAGCTTAGTACAGGGGGACACTGAAGCTTTCTTT TRBJ1-1 TRBV7-9 TRBD1 14 once
CASTGQGVAYEQYF TGTGCCAGCACGGGACAGGGGGTGGCCTACGAGCAGTACTTC TRBJ2-7 TRBV2 TRBD1 14 NA
CAIDRTASYGYTF TGTGCCATCGACCGGACAGCCTCTTATGGCTACACCTTC TRBJ1-2 TRBV6-6 NA 13 once
CASRTHRAGDQPQHF TGTGCCAGCAGGACTCACAGGGCTGGGGATCAGCCCCAGCATTTT TRBJ1-5 TRBV2 NA 15 few